The text below deals with one T cell receptor (beta chain). The antigen is unknown. Stable Graves' hyperthyroidism denoted no ophthalmopathy progression over 18 months. PBMCs stemmed from approximately 9.1 ml fresh peripheral blood. The CDR3 runs 13 residues. Germline V CDR1 and CDR2: SNHLY, FYNNEI. Trimming shortened V by 6 bases and J by 6 bases, and 13 bases separated the two germline ends. The source of the sample is a study of T cells in Graves' hyperthyroidism and ophthalmopathy. Amplification of TCR beta CDR3 regions was performed using RNA transcripts as template. The TCR CDR3 was amplified in a first-round RT-PCR using the HTBI primer set. MiXCR, applied by TCRdb to the multiplex PCR reads, yields one record per CDR3 protein. The table records under 350,000 distinct CDR3 sequences, 21% of them present only once. Regarding the study as a whole: Ophthalmopathy could be told apart from stable hyperthyroidism with a 13 V-J model. Blood also contained most expanded thyroid clonotypes above 0.001.

This clonotype was obtained from a woman in her forties or fifties with Graves' hyperthyroidism. V usage is TRBV2 and J usage is TRBJ2-3; weak D call: TRBD1 (6 bases). The sequenced sample consisted of blood. DNA for the CDR3: TGTGCCAGCAGAACTAGACAGGTCGATACGCAGTATTTT. It specifies CASRTRQVDTQYF.